Listed here is a single T cell receptor (beta chain). What it recognizes is unknown. The data stem from a study of beta chain features in type 1 diabetes. General study results and limits: Among all four CD4+ subsets, Type 1 diabetes patients had TCRB CDR3s that were moderately but significantly shorter. Resolution of whether HLA type affects TCRB rearrangement was not achieved here.

One heparinised draw of blood, averaging around 120 mL, came from each donor. Trimming at V came to 5 bases and at J to 7 bases, leaving 5 bases not matched to a gene. CDR1 SSHAT and CDR2 FNYEAQ come from the germline V gene (reference sequence). The CDR3 is 13 amino acids. The investigators reverse transcribed all of the isolated RNA, so they sequenced expressed TCRB transcripts. Clones were sequenced by immunoSEQ multiplex PCR, and TCRdb holds only the in-frame ones, with some missing. The sample contains just over 150,000 clones, approximately 10% of which appear only once. The source of this sequence is a young man in good health. The sequenced sample was central memory CD4+ T cells from blood. This rearrangement joins TRBV7-7 to TRBJ2-1; TRBD1 agrees at 7 bases. The CDR3 DNA reads TGTGCCAGCAGCCTAGGACAGGCAAATGAGCAGTTCTTC. Translating it yields CASSLGQANEQFF.